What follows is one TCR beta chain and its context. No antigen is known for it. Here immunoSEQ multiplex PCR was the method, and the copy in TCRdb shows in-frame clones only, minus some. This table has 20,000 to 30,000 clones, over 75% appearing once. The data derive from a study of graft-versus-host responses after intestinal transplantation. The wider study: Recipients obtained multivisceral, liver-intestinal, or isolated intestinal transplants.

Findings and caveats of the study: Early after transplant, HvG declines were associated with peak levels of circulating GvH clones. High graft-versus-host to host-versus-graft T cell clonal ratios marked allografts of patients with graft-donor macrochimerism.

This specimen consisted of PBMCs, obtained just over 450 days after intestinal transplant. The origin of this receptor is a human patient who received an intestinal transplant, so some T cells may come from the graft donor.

CDR3 nucleotides: TGTGCCAGCTCTCGACTAGCGGGAGATGAGACCCAGTACTTC. It translates to CASSRLAGDETQYF. The V gene is TRBV18, the J gene TRBJ2-5, with 12 bases matching TRBD2. CDR3 length equals 14 residues. Per germline, CDR1 KGHSH and CDR2 LQKENI. J was trimmed by 5 bases and V by 6 bases; bases with no gene match: 4. Full variable domain (remainder filled in from reference TRBV18 and TRBJ2-5): NAGVMQNPRHLVRRRGQEARLRCSPMKGHSHVYWYRQLPEEGLKFMVYLQKENIIDESGMPKERFSAEFPKEGPSILRIQQVVRGDSAAYFCASSRLAGDETQYFGPGTRLLVL.